Listed here is a single T cell receptor beta chain. This record comes from a study of blood T cell repertoires in COVID-19. Study summary: PBMCs, B-cell-depleted T cells, or T cells provided the cDNA or gDNA that made up the material.

Method: immunoSEQ multiplex PCR; TCRdb's copy keeps in-frame clones and lacks some. The sample holds 150,000 to 200,000 clones, 80% seen once. CDR1 and CDR2 from the germline V gene are SEHNR and FQNEAQ (reference sequence). Between the trimmed V and J ends, which lost 5 bases and 3 bases, there was a span of 13 bases. This CDR3 is 14 amino acids long. Source material: PBMCs or T cells enriched from blood (not recorded which). The chain couples TRBV7-9 to TRBJ1-2, with no clear D. The source of this sequence is a man aged 40-49 years who had recovered from COVID-19. The CDR3 loop reads CASSPPGGYYGYTF. CDR3 DNA sequence: TGTGCCAGCAGCCCCCCGGGCGGGTACTATGGCTACACCTTC.